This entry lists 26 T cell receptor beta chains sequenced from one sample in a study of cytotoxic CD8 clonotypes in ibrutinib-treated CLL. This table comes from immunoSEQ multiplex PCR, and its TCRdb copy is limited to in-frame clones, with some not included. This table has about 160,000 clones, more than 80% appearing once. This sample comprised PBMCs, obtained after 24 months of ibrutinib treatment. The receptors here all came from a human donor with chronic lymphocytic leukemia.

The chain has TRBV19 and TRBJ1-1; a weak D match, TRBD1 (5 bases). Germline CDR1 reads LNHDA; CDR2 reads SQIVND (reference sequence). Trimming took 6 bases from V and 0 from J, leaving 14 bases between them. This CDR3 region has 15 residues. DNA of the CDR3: TGTGCCAGTAGGGCCTGGGGGGAAATGAACACTGAAGCTTTCTTT. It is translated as CASRAWGEMNTEAFF.

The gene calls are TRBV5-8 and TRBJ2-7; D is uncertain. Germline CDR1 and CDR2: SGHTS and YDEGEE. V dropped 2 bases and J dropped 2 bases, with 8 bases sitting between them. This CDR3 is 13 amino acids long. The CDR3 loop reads CASSFTSTYEQYF. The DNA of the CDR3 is TGTGCCAGCAGCTTCACCTCCACCTACGAGCAGTACTTC.

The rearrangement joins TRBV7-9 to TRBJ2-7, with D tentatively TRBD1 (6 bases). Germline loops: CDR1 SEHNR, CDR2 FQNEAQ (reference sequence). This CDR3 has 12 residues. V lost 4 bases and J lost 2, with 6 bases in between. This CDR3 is CASSYRAYEQYF. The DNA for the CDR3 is TGTGCCAGCAGCTACAGGGCCTACGAGCAGTACTTC.

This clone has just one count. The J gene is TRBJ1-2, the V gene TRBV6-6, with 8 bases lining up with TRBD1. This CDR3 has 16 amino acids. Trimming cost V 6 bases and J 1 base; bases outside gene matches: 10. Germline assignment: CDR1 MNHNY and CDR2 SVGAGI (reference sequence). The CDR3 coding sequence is TGTGCCAGCAGACAGCGCGGGACAGGAGTTAACTATGGCTACACCTTC. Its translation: CASRQRGTGVNYGYTF.

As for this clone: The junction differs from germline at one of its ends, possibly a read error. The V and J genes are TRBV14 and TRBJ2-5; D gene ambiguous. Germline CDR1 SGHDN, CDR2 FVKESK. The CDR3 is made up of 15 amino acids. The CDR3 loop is CASSQDLRTAEIQYF. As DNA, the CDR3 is TGTGCCAGCAGCCAAGATCTACGGACGGCTGAGATCCAGTACTTC.

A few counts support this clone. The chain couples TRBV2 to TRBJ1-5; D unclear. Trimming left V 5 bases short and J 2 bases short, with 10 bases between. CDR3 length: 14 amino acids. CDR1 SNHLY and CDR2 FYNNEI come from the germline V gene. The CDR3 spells CASSWTLGNQPQHF. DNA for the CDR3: TGTGCCAGCAGTTGGACCCTTGGCAATCAGCCCCAGCATTTT.

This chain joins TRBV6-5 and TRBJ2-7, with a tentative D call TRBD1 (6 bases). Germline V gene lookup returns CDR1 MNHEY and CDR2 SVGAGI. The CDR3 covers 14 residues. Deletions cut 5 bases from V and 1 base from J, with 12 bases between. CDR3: CASSRSGQSYEQYF. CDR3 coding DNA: TGTGCCAGCAGTCGGTCCGGACAGTCCTACGAGCAGTACTTC.

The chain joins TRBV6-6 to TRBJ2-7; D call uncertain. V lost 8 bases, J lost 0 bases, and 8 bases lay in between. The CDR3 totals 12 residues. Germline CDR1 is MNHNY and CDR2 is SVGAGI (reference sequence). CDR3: CASRSTSYEQYF. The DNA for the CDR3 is TGTGCCAGCCGATCTACCTCCTACGAGCAGTACTTC.

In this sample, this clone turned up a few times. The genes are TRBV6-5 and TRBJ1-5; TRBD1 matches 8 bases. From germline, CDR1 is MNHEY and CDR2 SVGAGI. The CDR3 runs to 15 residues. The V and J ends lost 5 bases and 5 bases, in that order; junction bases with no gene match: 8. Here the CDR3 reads CASSPTGGYHQPQHF. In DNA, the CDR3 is TGTGCCAGCAGTCCTACAGGGGGTTACCATCAGCCCCAGCATTTT.

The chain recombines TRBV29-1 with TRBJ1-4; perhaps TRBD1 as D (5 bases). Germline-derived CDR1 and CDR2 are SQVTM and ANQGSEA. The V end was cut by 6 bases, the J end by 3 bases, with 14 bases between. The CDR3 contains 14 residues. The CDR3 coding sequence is TGCAGCGTGGCTCGGGGGGGAGCTAATGAAAAACTGTTTTTT. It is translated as CSVARGGANEKLFF. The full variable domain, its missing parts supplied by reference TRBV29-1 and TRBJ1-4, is SAVISQKPSRDICQRGTSLTIQCQVDSQVTMMFWYRQQPGQSLTLIATANQGSEATYESGFVIDKFPISRPNLTFSTLTVSNMSPEDSSIYLCSVARGGANEKLFFGSGTQLSVL.

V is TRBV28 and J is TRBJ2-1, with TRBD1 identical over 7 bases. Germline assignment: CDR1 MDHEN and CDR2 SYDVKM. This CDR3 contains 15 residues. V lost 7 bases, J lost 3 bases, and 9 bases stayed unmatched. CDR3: CASNPGTAHYNEQFF. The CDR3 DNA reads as TGTGCCAGCAACCCTGGGACAGCCCACTACAATGAGCAGTTCTTC.

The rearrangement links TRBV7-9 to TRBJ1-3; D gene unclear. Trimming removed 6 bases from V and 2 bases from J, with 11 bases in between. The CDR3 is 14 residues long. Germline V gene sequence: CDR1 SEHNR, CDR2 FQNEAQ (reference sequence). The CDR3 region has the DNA TGTGCCAGCAGAAGCGGAATTACTGGAAACACCATATATTTT. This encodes CASRSGITGNTIYF.

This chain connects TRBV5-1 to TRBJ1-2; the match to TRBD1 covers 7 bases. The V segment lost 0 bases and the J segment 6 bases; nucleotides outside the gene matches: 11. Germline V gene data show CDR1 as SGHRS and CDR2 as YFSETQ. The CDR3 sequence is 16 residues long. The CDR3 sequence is CASSLAYTGATHGYTF. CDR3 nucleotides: TGCGCCAGCAGCTTGGCTTATACAGGGGCTACTCATGGCTACACCTTC.

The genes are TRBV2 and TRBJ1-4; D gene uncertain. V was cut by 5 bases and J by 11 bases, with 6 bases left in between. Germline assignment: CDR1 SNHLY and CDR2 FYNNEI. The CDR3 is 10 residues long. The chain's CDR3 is CASSLGKLFF. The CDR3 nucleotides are TGTGCCAGCAGTCTTGGGAAACTGTTTTTT.

CDR3 coding DNA: TGTGCCAGCAGCCGTGACGGGGAGGATGAGCAGTTCTTC. This codes for CASSRDGEDEQFF. The chain carries TRBV7-9 and TRBJ2-1; perhaps TRBD2 as D (6 bases). Germline CDR1 and CDR2: SEHNR and FQNEAQ (reference sequence). The CDR3 contains 13 residues. V was cut by 5 bases and J by 8 bases, with 13 bases left in between.

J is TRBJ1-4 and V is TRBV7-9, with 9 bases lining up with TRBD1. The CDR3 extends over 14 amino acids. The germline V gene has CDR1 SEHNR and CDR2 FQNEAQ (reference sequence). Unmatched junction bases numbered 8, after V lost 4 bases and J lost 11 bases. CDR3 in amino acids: CASSSLGTGKKLFF. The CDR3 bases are TGTGCCAGCAGCTCGCTAGGGACAGGGAAGAAACTGTTTTTT.

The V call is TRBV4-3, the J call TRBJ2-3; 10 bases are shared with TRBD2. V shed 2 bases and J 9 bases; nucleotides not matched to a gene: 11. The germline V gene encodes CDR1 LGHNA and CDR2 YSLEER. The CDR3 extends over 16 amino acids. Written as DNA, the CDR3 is TGCGCCAGCAGCCAATCCCCTACTAGCGGGATGGGGACGCAGTATTTT. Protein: CASSQSPTSGMGTQYF.

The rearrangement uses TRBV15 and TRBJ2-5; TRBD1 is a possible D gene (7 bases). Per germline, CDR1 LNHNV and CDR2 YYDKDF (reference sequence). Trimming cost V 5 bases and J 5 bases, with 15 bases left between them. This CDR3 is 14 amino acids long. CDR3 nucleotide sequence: TGTGCCACCAGCCTCGAGGGGGCGGGGGAGACCCAGTACTTC. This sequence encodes CATSLEGAGETQYF.

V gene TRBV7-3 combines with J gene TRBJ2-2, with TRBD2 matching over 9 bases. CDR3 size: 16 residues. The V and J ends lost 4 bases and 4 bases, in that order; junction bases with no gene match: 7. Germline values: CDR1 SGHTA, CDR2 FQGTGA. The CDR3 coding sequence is TGTGCCAGCAGCTCGTTAGCGGGAGTTATCACCGGGGAGCTGTTTTTT. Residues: CASSSLAGVITGELFF.

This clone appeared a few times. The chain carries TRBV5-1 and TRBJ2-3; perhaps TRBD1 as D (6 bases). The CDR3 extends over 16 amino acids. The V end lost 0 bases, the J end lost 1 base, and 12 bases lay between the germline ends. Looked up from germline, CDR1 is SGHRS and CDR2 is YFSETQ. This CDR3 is CASSLGQGPGTDTQYF. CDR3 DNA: TGCGCCAGCAGCTTGGGCCAGGGGCCGGGCACAGATACGCAGTATTTT.

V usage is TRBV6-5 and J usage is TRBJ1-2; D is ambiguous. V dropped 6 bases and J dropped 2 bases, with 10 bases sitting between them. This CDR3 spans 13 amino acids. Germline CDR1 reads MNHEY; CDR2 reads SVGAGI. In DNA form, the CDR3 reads TGTGCCAGCAGAATAGACAAAAACTATGGCTACACCTTC. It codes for CASRIDKNYGYTF.

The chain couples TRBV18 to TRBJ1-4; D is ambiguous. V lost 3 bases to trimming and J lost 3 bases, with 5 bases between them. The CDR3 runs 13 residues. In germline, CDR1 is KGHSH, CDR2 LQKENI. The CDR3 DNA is TGTGCCAGCTCACCGCAGCCTAATGAAAAACTGTTTTTT. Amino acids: CASSPQPNEKLFF.

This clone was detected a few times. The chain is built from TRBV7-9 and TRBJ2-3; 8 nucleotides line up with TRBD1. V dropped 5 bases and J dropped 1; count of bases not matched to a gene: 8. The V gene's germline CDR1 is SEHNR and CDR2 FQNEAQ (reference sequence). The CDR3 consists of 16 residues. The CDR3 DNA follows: TGTGCCAGCAGCCGGGAACAGGGGGATGGCACAGATACGCAGTATTTT. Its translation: CASSREQGDGTDTQYF.

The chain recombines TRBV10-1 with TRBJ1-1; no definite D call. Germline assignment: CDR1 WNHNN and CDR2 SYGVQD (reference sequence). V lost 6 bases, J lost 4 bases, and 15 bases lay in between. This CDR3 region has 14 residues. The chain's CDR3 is CASRRGGEGTEAFF. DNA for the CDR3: TGCGCCAGCAGGAGAGGTGGGGAGGGCACTGAAGCTTTCTTT.

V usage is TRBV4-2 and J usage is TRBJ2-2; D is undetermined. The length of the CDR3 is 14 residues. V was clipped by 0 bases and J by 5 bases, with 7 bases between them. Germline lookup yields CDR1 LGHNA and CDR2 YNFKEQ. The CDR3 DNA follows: TGTGCCAGCAGCCAAGATAAAGGGACCGGGGAGCTGTTTTTT. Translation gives CASSQDKGTGELFF.

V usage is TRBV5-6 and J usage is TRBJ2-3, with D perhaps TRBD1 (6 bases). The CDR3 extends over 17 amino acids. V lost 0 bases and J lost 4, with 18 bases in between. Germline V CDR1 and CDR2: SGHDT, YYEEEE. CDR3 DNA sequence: TGTGCCAGCAGCTTGGTTGCAGGGGAAAGGGTCGCAGATACGCAGTATTTT. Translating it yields CASSLVAGERVADTQYF.